Listed below are T cell receptor beta chains from one sample, sequenced in a study of metastatic and nonmetastatic thyroid tumors. MiXCR re-clonotyped the PCR reads for TCRdb. The table includes under 20,000 clones, 20% to 25% detected once. The material sequenced was tumor tissue. All receptors come from a female donor with papillary thyroid cancer or a benign thyroid nodule (not recorded which). Some clones in this sample may be carry-over from other donors' samples. Both conserved end residues are part of each CDR3. The order of the fields is J gene, V gene, clone size, D gene, CDR3 protein, CDR3 DNA. D genes are given only for firm matches. The size entry is marked missing in some rows and otherwise reads once, few, many or a size class.

j_call: TRBJ2-1; v_call: TRBV11-2; clone_size: -; d_call: TRBD2; cdr3_aa: CASSLGGRGSNEQFF; cdr3_nt: TGTGCCAGCAGCTTAGGCGGGAGGGGGAGCAATGAGCAGTTCTTC
j_call: TRBJ2-7; v_call: TRBV5-6; clone_size: few; d_call: -; cdr3_aa: CANSLGRYEQYF; cdr3_nt: TGTGCCAACAGCTTGGGACGCTACGAGCAGTACTTC
j_call: TRBJ2-2; v_call: TRBV6-4; clone_size: few; d_call: -; cdr3_aa: CASSDSQGGTGELFF; cdr3_nt: TGTGCCAGCAGTGACTCGCAGGGTGGCACCGGGGAGCTGTTTTTT
j_call: TRBJ2-1; v_call: TRBV20-1; clone_size: -; d_call: TRBD2; cdr3_aa: CSVWTGGDNEQFF; cdr3_nt: TGCAGTGTCTGGACGGGGGGTGACAATGAGCAGTTCTTC
j_call: TRBJ1-1; v_call: TRBV20-1; clone_size: many; d_call: -; cdr3_aa: CSARPPGGAFF; cdr3_nt: TGCAGTGCTAGACCGCCCGGCGGAGCTTTCTTT
j_call: TRBJ2-5; v_call: TRBV9; clone_size: many; d_call: -; cdr3_aa: CASSVETTQETQYF; cdr3_nt: TGTGCCAGCAGCGTAGAAACGACCCAAGAGACCCAGTACTTC
j_call: TRBJ1-4; v_call: TRBV6-1; clone_size: few; d_call: -; cdr3_aa: CASSLRGSPNEKLFF; cdr3_nt: TGTGCCAGCAGCCTCCGGGGGTCCCCAAATGAAAAACTGTTTTTT
j_call: TRBJ2-5; v_call: TRBV11-2; clone_size: -; d_call: -; cdr3_aa: CASSFPQETQYF; cdr3_nt: TGTGCCAGCAGCTTCCCACAAGAGACCCAGTACTTC
j_call: TRBJ1-2; v_call: TRBV11-2; clone_size: -; d_call: TRBD1; cdr3_aa: CASSLVVQGAGRSGYTF; cdr3_nt: TGTGCCAGCAGCTTAGTCGTCCAGGGGGCAGGGCGCTCTGGCTACACCTTC
j_call: TRBJ1-5; v_call: TRBV2; clone_size: few; d_call: -; cdr3_aa: CASSELQGRHQPQHF; cdr3_nt: TGTGCCAGCAGTGAGCTGCAGGGTAGGCATCAGCCCCAGCATTTT
j_call: TRBJ2-7; v_call: TRBV18; clone_size: many; d_call: -; cdr3_aa: CASSPHRDLTYEQYF; cdr3_nt: TGTGCCAGCTCACCACACCGGGACCTTACCTACGAGCAGTACTTC
j_call: TRBJ1-2; v_call: TRBV20-1; clone_size: many; d_call: -; cdr3_aa: CSASTPTGINYGYTF; cdr3_nt: TGCAGTGCTAGCACCCCAACAGGGATTAACTATGGCTACACCTTC
j_call: TRBJ2-1; v_call: TRBV20-1; clone_size: -; d_call: TRBD2; cdr3_aa: CSASGTSGMNYNEQFF; cdr3_nt: TGCAGTGCTAGCGGGACTAGCGGGATGAACTACAATGAGCAGTTCTTC
j_call: TRBJ2-7; v_call: TRBV6-2/TRBV6-3; clone_size: -; d_call: TRBD2; cdr3_aa: CASRELAGGSSYEQYF; cdr3_nt: TGTGCCAGCAGGGAACTAGCGGGAGGAAGCTCCTACGAGCAGTACTTC
j_call: TRBJ1-1; v_call: TRBV20-1; clone_size: many; d_call: -; cdr3_aa: CSARGRLRETEAFF; cdr3_nt: TGCAGTGCTAGAGGGCGGCTTCGTGAGACTGAAGCTTTCTTT
j_call: TRBJ1-6; v_call: TRBV7-3; clone_size: -; d_call: -; cdr3_aa: CASSTRRDSPLHF; cdr3_nt: TGTGCCAGCAGCACCCGGAGGGATTCACCCCTCCACTTT
j_call: TRBJ2-7; v_call: TRBV25-1; clone_size: -; d_call: TRBD1; cdr3_aa: CASSEWDRGWWEQYF; cdr3_nt: TGTGCCAGCAGTGAATGGGACAGGGGATGGTGGGAGCAGTACTTC
j_call: TRBJ2-7; v_call: TRBV9; clone_size: many; d_call: -; cdr3_aa: CASSPDGMDWDEQYF; cdr3_nt: TGTGCCAGCAGCCCGGACGGAATGGACTGGGACGAGCAGTACTTC
j_call: TRBJ2-5; v_call: TRBV20-1; clone_size: many; d_call: -; cdr3_aa: CSARESSRGETQYF; cdr3_nt: TGCAGTGCTAGAGAGTCGTCTCGGGGAGAGACCCAGTACTTC
j_call: TRBJ1-6; v_call: TRBV6-9; clone_size: few; d_call: -; cdr3_aa: CASSYDRRSYNSPLHF; cdr3_nt: TGTGCCAGCAGTTATGACAGGCGCTCCTATAATTCACCCCTCCACTTT
j_call: TRBJ1-6; v_call: TRBV20-1; clone_size: -; d_call: -; cdr3_aa: CSARVTGVNNSPLHF; cdr3_nt: TGCAGTGCTAGAGTAACAGGCGTCAATAATTCACCCCTCCACTTT
j_call: TRBJ1-2; v_call: TRBV5-4; clone_size: many; d_call: -; cdr3_aa: CASGPPGAGYGYTF; cdr3_nt: TGTGCCAGCGGCCCACCTGGGGCAGGGTATGGCTACACCTTC
j_call: TRBJ2-7; v_call: TRBV6-2/TRBV6-3; clone_size: medium-sized; d_call: TRBD1; cdr3_aa: CASRFWTGGEQYF; cdr3_nt: TGTGCCAGCAGATTTTGGACAGGTGGTGAGCAGTACTTC
j_call: TRBJ1-1; v_call: TRBV3-1; clone_size: many; d_call: -; cdr3_aa: CASSQEGRGRTEAFF; cdr3_nt: TGTGCCAGCAGCCAAGAAGGGAGGGGGAGGACTGAAGCTTTCTTT
j_call: TRBJ2-1; v_call: TRBV5-1; clone_size: -; d_call: -; cdr3_aa: CASSLTNSGIGYNEQFF; cdr3_nt: TGCGCCAGCAGCCTAACAAATAGCGGAATCGGGTACAATGAGCAGTTCTTC
j_call: TRBJ2-5; v_call: TRBV2; clone_size: few; d_call: TRBD2; cdr3_aa: CASSGSGSGETQYF; cdr3_nt: TGTGCCAGCAGTGGTAGCGGGAGTGGAGAGACCCAGTACTTC
j_call: TRBJ2-5; v_call: TRBV5-1; clone_size: many; d_call: -; cdr3_aa: CASSLREETQYF; cdr3_nt: TGCGCCAGCAGCTTAAGAGAGGAGACCCAGTACTTC
j_call: TRBJ1-2; v_call: TRBV10-3; clone_size: -; d_call: -; cdr3_aa: CAINSVGNYGYTF; cdr3_nt: TGTGCCATCAACTCGGTGGGTAACTATGGCTACACCTTC
j_call: TRBJ2-6; v_call: TRBV6-4; clone_size: many; d_call: -; cdr3_aa: CASSAHPGDVLTF; cdr3_nt: TGTGCCAGCAGTGCCCACCCGGGCGACGTCCTGACTTTC
j_call: TRBJ2-5; v_call: TRBV5-1; clone_size: -; d_call: -; cdr3_aa: CASSATGREETQYF; cdr3_nt: TGCGCCAGCAGTGCGACGGGACGGGAAGAGACCCAGTACTTC
j_call: TRBJ2-5; v_call: TRBV6-5; clone_size: -; d_call: -; cdr3_aa: CASSYLWETQYF; cdr3_nt: TGTGCCAGCAGTTACTTGTGGGAGACCCAGTACTTC
j_call: TRBJ2-2; v_call: TRBV20-1; clone_size: -; d_call: -; cdr3_aa: CSARKPPFNVGGELFF; cdr3_nt: TGCAGTGCCCGAAAGCCCCCCTTCAATGTAGGCGGGGAGCTGTTTTTT
j_call: TRBJ2-5; v_call: TRBV11-2; clone_size: -; d_call: TRBD1; cdr3_aa: CASTQLDRGPQETQYF; cdr3_nt: TGTGCCAGCACCCAGCTAGACAGGGGACCCCAAGAGACCCAGTACTTC
j_call: TRBJ2-3; v_call: TRBV6-1; clone_size: -; d_call: TRBD2; cdr3_aa: CVSGRLRGESIYTQYF; cdr3_nt: TGTGTTAGCGGGAGGCTTCGAGGCGAATCCATATATACGCAGTATTTT
j_call: TRBJ2-3; v_call: TRBV19; clone_size: many; d_call: -; cdr3_aa: CASRKGLSNTQYF; cdr3_nt: TGTGCCAGTAGGAAGGGGTTATCAAATACGCAGTATTTT
j_call: TRBJ1-2; v_call: TRBV5-1; clone_size: many; d_call: -; cdr3_aa: CASSLGGAGYTF; cdr3_nt: TGCGCCAGCAGCTTGGGGGGAGCCGGCTACACCTTC
j_call: TRBJ2-1; v_call: TRBV24-1; clone_size: many; d_call: -; cdr3_aa: CATSDAWAAGNYNEQFF; cdr3_nt: TGTGCCACCAGTGACGCCTGGGCGGCGGGCAACTACAATGAGCAGTTCTTC
j_call: TRBJ1-5; v_call: TRBV28; clone_size: many; d_call: -; cdr3_aa: CASSTVGQPQHF; cdr3_nt: TGTGCCAGCAGCACAGTAGGCCAGCCCCAGCATTTT
j_call: TRBJ2-7; v_call: TRBV20-1; clone_size: -; d_call: TRBD2; cdr3_aa: CSARDHSGNSYEQYF; cdr3_nt: TGCAGTGCTAGAGATCATAGCGGGAACTCCTACGAGCAGTACTTC
j_call: TRBJ2-7; v_call: TRBV7-2; clone_size: -; d_call: -; cdr3_aa: CASSLGLSDYEQYF; cdr3_nt: TGTGCCAGCAGCTTAGGGCTTAGTGACTACGAGCAGTACTTC